This T cell receptor beta chain was found in a study of patients and donors after allogeneic stem cell transplantation. TCRdb re-derived calls from the RT-PCR reads in MiXCR, one entry per CDR3 protein. This table has about 110,000 distinct CDR3 sequences, around 38% appearing once. V shed 1 base and J 4 bases; nucleotides not matched to a gene: 2. CDR1 and CDR2 (germline): LGHNA, YSLEER. The CDR3 is 15 residues long. This TCR was sampled from a human donor who was either an allogeneic HSCT recipient or a stem cell or donor lymphocyte infusion donor (not recorded which). It is not recorded whose cells these are; they may come from a transplant donor. The sample consisted of blood, either unsorted or a sorted T cell fraction (not recorded which). The chain joins TRBV4-3 to TRBJ1-5, with 9 bases lining up with TRBD1. The CDR3 sequence is CASSQGQGENQPQHF. The CDR3 region has the DNA TGCGCCAGCAGCCAAGGACAGGGGGAGAATCAGCCCCAGCATTTT.